The rows below give T cell receptor beta chains drawn from one sample of a study of beta chain features in type 1 diabetes. Clones were sequenced by immunoSEQ multiplex PCR, and TCRdb holds only the in-frame ones, with some missing. The data hold about 250,000 clones, with approximately 14% observed a single time. Input material: naive CD4+ T cells from blood. These receptors were collected from a woman aged 40 to 49 in good health. The CDR3 runs from the conserved cysteine through the conserved F or W. D genes are given only for firm matches. Size is stated for part of the rows, as once, few or many counts, or as a class when the clone is expanded.

TRBV19	TRBD1	TRBJ2-3	few	TGTGCCAGTAGTGACAGGGGGACAGATACGCAGTATTTT	CASSDRGTDTQYF
TRBV27	NA	TRBJ2-7	NA	TGTGCCAGCAGTTTCGTCGGGTCCTCCTACGAGCAGTACTTC	CASSFVGSSYEQYF
TRBV9	NA	TRBJ2-3	NA	TGTGCCAGCAGCGTATCCGGGACACGCTTAGATACGCAGTATTTT	CASSVSGTRLDTQYF
TRBV7-9	NA	TRBJ1-3	few	TGTGCCAGCGGGGGGGACACCATATATTTT	CASGGDTIYF
TRBV12-1	NA	TRBJ2-1	few	TGTGCCAGCAGCGGGCGGGGACCCTACAATGAGCAGTTCTTC	CASSGRGPYNEQFF
TRBV7-2	NA	TRBJ1-1	few	TGTGCCAGCAGCCCACATATGAACACTGAAGCTTTCTTT	CASSPHMNTEAFF
TRBV28	TRBD1	TRBJ2-7	few	TGTGCCAGCAGACCGGGACAGGCCTACGAGCAGTACTTC	CASRPGQAYEQYF
TRBV5-1	TRBD1	TRBJ1-1	NA	TGCGCCAGCAGCCCGAGACAGGGGGAGAACACTGAAGCTTTCTTT	CASSPRQGENTEAFF
TRBV6-1	NA	TRBJ2-5	few	TGTGCCAGCAGTGAAGGAGGGAGCGGAAAAGAGACCCAGTACTTC	CASSEGGSGKETQYF
TRBV6-5	NA	TRBJ2-2	few	TGTGCCAGCAGTTACTCCAGGGACACCGGGGAGCTGTTTTTT	CASSYSRDTGELFF
TRBV5-1	TRBD2	TRBJ2-7	few	TGCGCCAGCAGCTTCGCGGCTAGCGGGGGCTACGAGCAGTACTTC	CASSFAASGGYEQYF
TRBV5-4	NA	TRBJ1-1	few	TGTGCCAGCAGCGGGTTCCCGAGGACTGAAGCTTTCTTT	CASSGFPRTEAFF
TRBV9	NA	TRBJ2-3	few	TGTGCCAGCAGCGTAGGGGGCGGGGTGATCACAGATACGCAGTATTTT	CASSVGGGVITDTQYF